Listed here is a single T cell receptor beta chain. Its cognate antigen is unknown. The source of the sample is a study of post-analysis software for immune sequencing data. The TCR beta cDNA libraries carried unique molecular identifiers. TCRdb re-called the PCR reads through MiXCR, storing one row per CDR3 protein. The sample lists over 300,000 distinct CDR3 sequences, approximately 38% seen once, with roughly 13% in the top ten. General observations from the study: Relative to controls, patients with multiple sclerosis showed significantly lower normalized Chao1 diversity.

The TCR comes from a girl under 18 with multiple sclerosis. Material: blood.

CDR3 amino acids: CASRGGLNQNYGYTF. CDR3 in DNA: TGTGCCAGCAGGGGGGGACTCAACCAAAACTATGGCTACACCTTC. This sequence joins TRBV6-2 or TRBV6-3 and TRBJ1-2, with D maybe TRBD1 (5 bases). Germline lookup yields CDR1 MNHEY and CDR2 SVGEGT. This CDR3 is built from 15 residues. Trimming shortened V by 6 bases and J by 2 bases, and 16 bases separated the two germline ends.